This note documents a single T cell receptor (beta chain) sequence. This CDR3 region has 16 residues. Trimming removed 0 bases from V and 0 bases from J, with 11 bases in between. Germline loops: CDR1 LGHNA, CDR2 YSLEER. The sample is drawn from a study of PD-L1 blockade in urothelial cancer. Time point in this sample: peripheral blood 6 weeks after treatment start. Here immunoSEQ multiplex PCR was the method, and the copy in TCRdb shows in-frame clones only, minus some. The sample includes some 120,000 clones, 85% to 95% of them seen just once. The sample here was PBMCs, taken around atezolizumab (anti-PD-L1) treatment. This TCR was sampled from a man between 60 and 70 years old with urothelial cancer. The chain employs TRBV4-3 and TRBJ1-1, with D perhaps TRBD1 (5 bases). CDR3 DNA sequence: TGCGCCAGCAGCCAAGAGGTCAGGGTCATGAACACTGAAGCTTTCTTT. This sequence encodes CASSQEVRVMNTEAFF.